The 10 T cell receptor beta chains reported below all come from one sample, sequenced in a study of blood T cell repertoires in COVID-19. This table comes from immunoSEQ multiplex PCR, and its TCRdb copy is limited to in-frame clones, with some not included. In the table there are more than 250,000 clones, 75% to 90% of which are singletons. The sample taken for sequencing was peripheral blood. These receptors all stem from a woman aged 45-65 years with COVID-19, enrolled during active disease.

The chain recombines TRBV6-5 with TRBJ2-7, with 7 bases matching TRBD2. From germline, CDR1 is MNHEY and CDR2 SVGAGI. The junction had 15 bases not matched to a gene; V was cut back by 6 bases and J by 7 bases. The CDR3 covers 15 residues. CDR3 sequence reads: CASRPGTTVPKEQYF. The CDR3 DNA sequence: TGTGCCAGCAGACCCGGGACTACCGTACCGAAAGAGCAGTACTTC.

The chain is built from TRBV7-6 and TRBJ2-3; D may be TRBD2 (5 bases). The CDR3 length is 13 residues. V lost 5 bases to trimming and J lost 6 bases, with 12 bases between them. Germline V gene lookup returns CDR1 SGHVS and CDR2 FNYEAQ. The CDR3 bases are TGTGCCAGCAGCCCCTCCACTAGGGATACGCAGTATTTT. Amino acids: CASSPSTRDTQYF. Drawing the rest from reference TRBV7-6 and TRBJ2-3, the complete variable domain is GAGVSQSPRYKVTKRGQDVALRCDPISGHVSLYWYRQALGQGPEFLTYFNYEAQQDKSGLPNDRFSAERPEGSISTLTIQRTEQRDSAMYRCASSPSTRDTQYFGPGTRLTVL.

Regarding this clone: At one end the junction does not follow the germline gene, possibly because of a read error. The chain links TRBV9 to TRBJ2-2; 7 nucleotides match TRBD1. This CDR3 is built from 16 residues. Germline-derived CDR1 and CDR2 are SGDLS and YYNGEE. The CDR3 nucleotides read TGTGCCAACAGCTTTATGGACAGGACGAGAACCGGGGAGCTGTTTTTT. It is translated as CANSFMDRTRTGELFF.

This rearrangement joins TRBV9 to TRBJ2-1, with 7 bases aligning to TRBD2. Germline lookup yields CDR1 SGDLS and CDR2 YYNGEE. This CDR3 is built from 16 residues. The ends lost 4 bases at V and 10 bases at J; junction bases unmatched: 17. This CDR3 is CASSSALGGRGREQFF. The CDR3 DNA follows: TGTGCCAGCAGCTCCGCATTGGGGGGGAGAGGGCGCGAGCAGTTCTTC.

This clone has only one observation. The V gene is TRBV21-1, the J gene TRBJ1-4; the table assigns TRBD1, which was not confirmed against the DNA. TRBV21-1 is a pseudogene. CDR3 length: 16 residues. The CDR3 DNA is TGTGCCAGCAGCAGATCCCCGACAGGGGAGGAGGAAAAACTGTTTTTT. As protein: CASSRSPTGEEEKLFF.

V and J are TRBV2 and TRBJ2-1; 10 nucleotides agree with TRBD2. This CDR3 is built from 14 residues. The trim removed 2 bases at V and 6 bases at J, leaving 1 base unmatched. CDR1 is SNHLY, CDR2 FYNNEI, per germline. The CDR3 DNA is TGTGCCAGCAGTGAACTAGCGGGAGCCAATGAGCAGTTCTTC. Translated, it gives CASSELAGANEQFF.

The V call is TRBV5-1, the J call TRBJ1-4; D is perhaps TRBD1 (5 bases). V gave up 2 bases and J gave up 7 bases, with 15 bases separating them. The germline V gene has CDR1 SGHRS and CDR2 YFSETQ. This CDR3 region has 15 residues. As DNA, the CDR3 is TGCGCCAGCAGCTTTTCTGGCCAGGGTGGTGAAAAACTGTTTTTT. As protein: CASSFSGQGGEKLFF.

This chain uses TRBV4-1 with TRBJ1-2, with D maybe TRBD1 (5 bases). Trimming removed 0 bases at V and 4 bases at J, with 15 bases between. This CDR3 has 16 amino acids. Germline lookup yields CDR1 MGHRA and CDR2 YSYEKL. CDR3 DNA sequence: TGCGCCAGCAGCCAAGATCGAGGACATGCATCCTATGGCTACACCTTC. This encodes CASSQDRGHASYGYTF.

The V gene is TRBV4-1, the J gene TRBJ1-1; maybe TRBD1 (6 bases). This CDR3 is 14 amino acids long. Per germline, CDR1 MGHRA and CDR2 YSYEKL. The V end was cut by 0 bases, the J end by 4 bases, with 9 bases between. The CDR3 DNA sequence: TGCGCCAGCAGCCAAGAAGGGGGTTCCACTGAAGCTTTCTTT. The encoded protein is CASSQEGGSTEAFF.

The chain is built from TRBV6-1 and TRBJ2-1; 9 bases are shared with TRBD2. Germline V gives CDR1 MNHNS, CDR2 SASEGT. V shed 0 bases and J 5 bases; nucleotides not matched to a gene: 8. The CDR3 loop spans 17 amino acids. This chain's CDR3 is CASSEALGIAGDNEQFF. The CDR3 nucleotides read TGTGCCAGCAGTGAAGCGCTCGGGATAGCGGGGGACAATGAGCAGTTCTTC.